This T cell receptor beta chain was observed in a study of beta chain features in type 1 diabetes. In this sample, this clone turned up a few times. Since all of the isolated RNA was reverse transcribed, expressed TCRB transcripts were what got sequenced. Some clones are missing from TCRdb's copy, which holds only in-frame ones; the method was immunoSEQ multiplex PCR. Found here are 350,000 to 400,000 clones, more than 12% of them singletons; the top ten hold approximately 0.02%. The CDR3 sequence is 13 residues long. V gave up 5 bases and J gave up 0 bases, with 8 bases separating them. Germline lookup yields CDR1 GTSNPN and CDR2 SVGIG (reference sequence).

This chain connects TRBV30 to TRBJ2-1, with TRBD1 as a possible D gene (5 bases). Material for sequencing was naive CD4+ T cells from blood. The TCR sequence derives from a woman under 30 in good health. This CDR3 reads CAWERGSYNEQFF. The CDR3 bases are TGTGCCTGGGAAAGGGGCTCCTACAATGAGCAGTTCTTC.